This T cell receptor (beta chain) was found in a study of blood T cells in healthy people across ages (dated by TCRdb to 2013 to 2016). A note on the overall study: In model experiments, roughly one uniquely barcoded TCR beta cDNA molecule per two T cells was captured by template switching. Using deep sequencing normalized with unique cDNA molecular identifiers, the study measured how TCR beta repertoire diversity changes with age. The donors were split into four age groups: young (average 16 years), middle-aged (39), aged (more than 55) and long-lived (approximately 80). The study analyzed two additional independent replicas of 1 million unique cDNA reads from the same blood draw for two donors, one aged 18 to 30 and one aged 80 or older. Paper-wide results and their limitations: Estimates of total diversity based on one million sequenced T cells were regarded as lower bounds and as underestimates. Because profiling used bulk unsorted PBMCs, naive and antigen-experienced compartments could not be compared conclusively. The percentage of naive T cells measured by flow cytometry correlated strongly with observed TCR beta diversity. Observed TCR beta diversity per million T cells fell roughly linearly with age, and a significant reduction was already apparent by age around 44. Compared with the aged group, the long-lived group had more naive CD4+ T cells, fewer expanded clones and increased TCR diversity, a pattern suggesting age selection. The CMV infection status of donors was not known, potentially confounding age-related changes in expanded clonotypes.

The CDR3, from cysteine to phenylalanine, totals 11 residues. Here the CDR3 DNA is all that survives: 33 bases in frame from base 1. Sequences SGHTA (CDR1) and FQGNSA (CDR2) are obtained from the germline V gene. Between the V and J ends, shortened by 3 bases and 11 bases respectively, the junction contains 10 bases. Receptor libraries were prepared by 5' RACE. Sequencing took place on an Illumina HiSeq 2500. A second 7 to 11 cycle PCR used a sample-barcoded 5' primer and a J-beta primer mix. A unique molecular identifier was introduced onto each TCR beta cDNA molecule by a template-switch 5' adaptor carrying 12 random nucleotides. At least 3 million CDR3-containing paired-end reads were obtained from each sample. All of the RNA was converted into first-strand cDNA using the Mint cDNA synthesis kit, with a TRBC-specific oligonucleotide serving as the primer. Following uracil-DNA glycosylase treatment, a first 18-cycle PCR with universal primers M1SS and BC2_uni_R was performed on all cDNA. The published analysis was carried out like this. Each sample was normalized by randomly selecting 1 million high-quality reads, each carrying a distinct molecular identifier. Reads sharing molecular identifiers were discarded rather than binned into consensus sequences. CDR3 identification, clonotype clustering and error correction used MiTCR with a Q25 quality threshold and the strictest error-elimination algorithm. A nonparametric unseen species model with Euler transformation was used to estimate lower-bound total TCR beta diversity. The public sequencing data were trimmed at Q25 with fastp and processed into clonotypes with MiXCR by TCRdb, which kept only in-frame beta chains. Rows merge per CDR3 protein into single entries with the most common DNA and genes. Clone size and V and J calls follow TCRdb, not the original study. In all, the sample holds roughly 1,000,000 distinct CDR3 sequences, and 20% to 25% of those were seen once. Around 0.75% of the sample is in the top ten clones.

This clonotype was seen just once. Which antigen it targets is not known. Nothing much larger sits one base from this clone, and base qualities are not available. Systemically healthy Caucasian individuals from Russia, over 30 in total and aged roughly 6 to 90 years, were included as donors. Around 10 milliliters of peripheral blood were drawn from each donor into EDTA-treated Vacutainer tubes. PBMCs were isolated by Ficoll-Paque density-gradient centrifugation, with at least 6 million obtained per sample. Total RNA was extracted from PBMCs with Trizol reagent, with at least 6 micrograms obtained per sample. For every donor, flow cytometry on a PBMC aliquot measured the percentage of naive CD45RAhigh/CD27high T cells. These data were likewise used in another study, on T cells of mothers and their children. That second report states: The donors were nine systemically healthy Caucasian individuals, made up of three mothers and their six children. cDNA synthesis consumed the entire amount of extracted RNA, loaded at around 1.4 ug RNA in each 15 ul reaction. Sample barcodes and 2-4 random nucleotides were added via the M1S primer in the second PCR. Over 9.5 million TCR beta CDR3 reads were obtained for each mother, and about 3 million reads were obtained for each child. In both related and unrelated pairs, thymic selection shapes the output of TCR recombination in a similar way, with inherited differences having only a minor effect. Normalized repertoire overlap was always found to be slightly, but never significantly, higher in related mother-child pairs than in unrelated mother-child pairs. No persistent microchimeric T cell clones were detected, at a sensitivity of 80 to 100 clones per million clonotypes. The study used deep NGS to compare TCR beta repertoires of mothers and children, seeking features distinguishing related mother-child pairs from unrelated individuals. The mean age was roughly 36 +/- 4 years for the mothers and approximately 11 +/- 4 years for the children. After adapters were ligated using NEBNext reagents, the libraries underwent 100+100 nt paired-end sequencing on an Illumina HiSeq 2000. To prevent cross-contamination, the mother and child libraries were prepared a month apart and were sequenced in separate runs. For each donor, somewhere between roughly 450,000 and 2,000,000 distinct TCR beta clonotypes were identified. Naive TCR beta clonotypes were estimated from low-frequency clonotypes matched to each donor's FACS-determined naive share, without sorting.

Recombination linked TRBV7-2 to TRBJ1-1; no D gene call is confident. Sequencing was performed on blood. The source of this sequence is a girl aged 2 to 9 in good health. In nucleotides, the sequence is TGTGCCAGCAGCTTCATACAAAACGCTTTCTTT. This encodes CASSFIQNAFF.